The clone carrying this TCR beta chain appeared many times. The data stem from a study of human T cells and chemical hapten exposure. Time point described: healthy volunteer bleed at 2 weeks. Total RNA came from unfractionated whole blood. V was shortened by 2 bases and J by 3 bases, with 17 bases between the two germline ends. This CDR3 comprises 17 residues. CDR1 MGHDK and CDR2 SYGVNS come from the germline V gene. MiXCR was run by TCRdb on the RACE reads, yielding one entry per CDR3 protein. This sample carries approximately 97,000 distinct CDR3 sequences, roughly 8% of them seen once, and the ten largest clones take 2.5% to 3%.

The chain couples TRBV25-1 to TRBJ2-4, with a weak D call TRBD2 (6 bases). Sequencing was performed on whole blood. The source is a female donor in good health. Some clones in this sample may be carry-over from other donors' samples. CDR3 nucleotides: TGTGCCAGCAGTGAAGGGGGAGGCCAGACAAGCAAAAACATTCAGTACTTC. It codes for CASSEGGGQTSKNIQYF.